This TCR beta chain was sequenced during a study of blood T cell repertoires in COVID-19. For the study at large: Sites across the United States, Italy and Spain contributed samples from acute and convalescent COVID-19.

Unmatched junction bases numbered 3, after V lost 5 bases and J lost 3 bases. This CDR3 has 14 amino acids. Germline CDR1 is SGHAT and CDR2 is FQNNGV. The table lists this clone with a few counts. In the original workflow: Amplified reference gene primers provided the basis for estimating nucleated cell counts. TCRdb's table, derived via immunoSEQ multiplex PCR, lists solely in-frame clones and lacks some. V and J calls and clone size follow that table, whereas D and trimming were derived from the DNA. The sample lists some 350,000 clones; approximately 87% were seen once. The study drew participants aged about 18 to 89 years from around 24 US areas.

The gene calls are TRBV11-2 and TRBJ2-2, with 7 bases aligning to TRBD1. This sequence originates from a woman younger than 45 who had recovered from COVID-19. Specimen: PBMCs or T cells enriched from blood (not recorded which). CDR3 loop: CASSRQGDTGELFF. The CDR3 DNA sequence: TGTGCCAGCAGCCGACAGGGAGACACCGGGGAGCTGTTTTTT.